This TCR beta chain came from a study of cytomegalovirus exposure and HLA in healthy donors. The overall study: T cells numbering around 190 million yielded some 110 million unique TCR beta sequences in an earlier analysis.

Primers for the PCR totalled 60 Vbeta and 13 Jbeta. Assay: immunoSEQ multiplex PCR; the TCRdb copy retains only in-frame clones and omits some. The table has tens of thousands of clones, around 50% seen once. General study results and limits: Confirmation was obtained in vitro that a few CMV-associated chains are specific for CMV antigens. Reportedly, TCR beta sequences accurately predicted HLA-A and HLA-B alleles in most subjects.

Turning to this clone: Its specificity is not known.

The sequenced sample consisted of PBMCs. The origin of this receptor is a human donor in good health.

CDR3 sequence reads: CASTGGNTEAFF. The CDR3 bases are TGTGCCAGCACAGGGGGGAACACTGAAGCTTTCTTT. V usage is TRBV6-6 and J usage is TRBJ1-1; 7 bases align to TRBD1. The CDR3 runs 12 residues. Germline lookup yields CDR1 MNHNY and CDR2 SVGAGI (reference sequence). V was pared by 7 bases and J by 1 base, with 0 bases of the junction left unmatched.